A selection of T cell receptor beta chains follows, all from one sample in a study of blood T cell repertoires in COVID-19. The table came from immunoSEQ multiplex PCR; TCRdb's copy has only in-frame clones and leaves some out. The table includes roughly 400,000 clones, 70% to 90% detected once. Sequenced: PBMCs or T cells enriched from blood (not recorded which). Receptors were obtained from a young woman who had been exposed to COVID-19. The CDR3 runs from the conserved cysteine through the conserved F or W. D genes are given only for firm matches. The size field is filled for only some rows; it gives once, few, many or a size class.

cdr3_aa: CASSWGHHNEQFF; cdr3_nt: TGTGCCAGTAGTTGGGGACACCACAATGAGCAGTTCTTC; v_call: TRBV19; clone_size: NA; j_call: TRBJ2-1; d_call: NA
cdr3_aa: CASSYSGRREKTQYF; cdr3_nt: TGTGCCAGCAGTTACTCGGGGAGAAGAGAAAAGACCCAGTACTTC; v_call: TRBV6-2/TRBV6-3; clone_size: NA; j_call: TRBJ2-5; d_call: NA
cdr3_aa: CSVGQSLAYEQYF; cdr3_nt: TGCAGCGTTGGCCAGTCCCTTGCCTACGAGCAGTACTTC; v_call: TRBV29-1; clone_size: NA; j_call: TRBJ2-7; d_call: NA
cdr3_aa: CASSLFRGEADTQYF; cdr3_nt: TGTGCCAGCTCCCTTTTTCGGGGGGAGGCAGATACGCAGTATTTT; v_call: TRBV6-6; clone_size: once; j_call: TRBJ2-3; d_call: TRBD2
cdr3_aa: CASEAGETQYF; cdr3_nt: TGTGCCAGCGAGGCTGGGGAGACCCAGTACTTC; v_call: TRBV6-5; clone_size: NA; j_call: TRBJ2-5; d_call: NA
cdr3_aa: CASSQERQGGNTIYF; cdr3_nt: TGCGCCAGCAGCCAAGAAAGGCAGGGTGGAAACACCATATATTTT; v_call: TRBV4-3; clone_size: NA; j_call: TRBJ1-3; d_call: NA
cdr3_aa: CASSFGLAGGPEDTQYF; cdr3_nt: TGTGCCAGCAGCTTTGGACTAGCGGGGGGGCCAGAAGATACGCAGTATTTT; v_call: TRBV7-2; clone_size: few; j_call: TRBJ2-3; d_call: TRBD2
cdr3_aa: CASSFGTADNEQFF; cdr3_nt: TGTGCCAGCAGCTTCGGGACAGCAGACAATGAGCAGTTCTTC; v_call: TRBV11-1; clone_size: NA; j_call: TRBJ2-1; d_call: TRBD1
cdr3_aa: CASVRDGGLMNEKLFF; cdr3_nt: TGCGCCAGCGTCCGGGACGGAGGGCTAATGAATGAAAAACTGTTTTTT; v_call: TRBV23-1; clone_size: NA; j_call: TRBJ1-4; d_call: NA
cdr3_aa: CASSQAPGGLGTLHF; cdr3_nt: TGCGCCAGCAGCCAAGCGCCAGGGGGCCTCGGCACCCTCCACTTT; v_call: TRBV4-3; clone_size: NA; j_call: TRBJ1-6; d_call: TRBD1
cdr3_aa: CASSTPGQGYGYTF; cdr3_nt: TGTGCCAGCAGCACGCCGGGACAGGGCTATGGCTACACCTTC; v_call: TRBV5-5; clone_size: NA; j_call: TRBJ1-2; d_call: TRBD1
cdr3_aa: CASSFLGTSGGYEQYF; cdr3_nt: TGCGCCAGCAGCTTTCTCGGGACTAGCGGGGGCTACGAGCAGTACTTC; v_call: TRBV5-1; clone_size: NA; j_call: TRBJ2-7; d_call: TRBD2
cdr3_aa: CASSHGQGVAGYTF; cdr3_nt: TGTGCCAGCAGCCATGGACAGGGGGTTGCTGGCTACACCTTC; v_call: TRBV14; clone_size: NA; j_call: TRBJ1-2; d_call: TRBD1
cdr3_aa: CASSLAPSRANYGYTF; cdr3_nt: TGTGCCAGCAGCTTAGCCCCAAGCAGGGCTAACTATGGCTACACCTTC; v_call: TRBV7-9; clone_size: once; j_call: TRBJ1-2; d_call: NA
cdr3_aa: CASSAGLRGTGELFF; cdr3_nt: TGTGCCAGCAGCGCCGGTCTTAGGGGGACCGGGGAGCTGTTTTTT; v_call: TRBV28; clone_size: few; j_call: TRBJ2-2; d_call: NA
cdr3_aa: CASSKTGLGVYSNQPQHF; cdr3_nt: TGTGCCAGTAGTAAAACAGGGTTAGGGGTATATAGCAATCAGCCCCAGCATTTT; v_call: TRBV19; clone_size: NA; j_call: TRBJ1-5; d_call: NA
cdr3_aa: CASSSGRVYEQYF; cdr3_nt: TGTGCCAGCAGTTCCGGGAGAGTCTACGAGCAGTACTTC; v_call: TRBV6-8; clone_size: NA; j_call: TRBJ2-7; d_call: NA
cdr3_aa: CASSWGGEATGNTIYF; cdr3_nt: TGTGCCAGCAGCTGGGGAGGTGAGGCTACTGGAAACACCATATATTTT; v_call: TRBV7-9; clone_size: NA; j_call: TRBJ1-3; d_call: NA
cdr3_aa: CASSLLRTGKSYEQYF; cdr3_nt: TGTGCCAGCAGCCTCCTCCGGACAGGGAAGTCCTACGAGCAGTACTTC; v_call: TRBV13; clone_size: NA; j_call: TRBJ2-7; d_call: TRBD1
cdr3_aa: CASSLGRGTDTQYF; cdr3_nt: TGTGCCAGCAGCCTAGGGCGGGGCACAGATACGCAGTATTTT; v_call: TRBV28; clone_size: NA; j_call: TRBJ2-3; d_call: NA
cdr3_aa: CASRAFAGRYTF; cdr3_nt: TGTGCCAGCAGGGCCTTCGCGGGGCGGTACACCTTC; v_call: TRBV28; clone_size: few; j_call: TRBJ1-2; d_call: NA
cdr3_aa: CSLRDRAGNEQFF; cdr3_nt: TGCAGCCTCCGGGACAGGGCAGGCAATGAGCAGTTCTTC; v_call: TRBV29-1; clone_size: NA; j_call: TRBJ2-1; d_call: TRBD1
cdr3_aa: CASSLKSGWQPQHF; cdr3_nt: TGTGCCAGCAGCTTAAAAAGCGGCTGGCAGCCCCAGCATTTT; v_call: TRBV11-2; clone_size: NA; j_call: TRBJ1-5; d_call: NA
cdr3_aa: CAISGVRGNTEAFF; cdr3_nt: TGTGCCATCAGTGGGGTCAGAGGGAACACTGAAGCTTTCTTT; v_call: TRBV10-3; clone_size: NA; j_call: TRBJ1-1; d_call: NA
cdr3_aa: CASSLVGVNQPQHF; cdr3_nt: TGTGCCAGCAGCTTAGTCGGGGTTAACCAGCCCCAGCATTTT; v_call: TRBV7-9; clone_size: NA; j_call: TRBJ1-5; d_call: NA
cdr3_aa: CASSLWTGGEETQYF; cdr3_nt: TGTGCCAGCAGCTTATGGACAGGGGGCGAAGAGACCCAGTACTTC; v_call: TRBV13; clone_size: once; j_call: TRBJ2-5; d_call: TRBD1
cdr3_aa: CASSPRTAGQPQHF; cdr3_nt: TGTGCCAGTTCACCCCGGACCGCGGGACAGCCCCAGCATTTT; v_call: TRBV28; clone_size: NA; j_call: TRBJ1-5; d_call: NA
cdr3_aa: CASSTQLYGYTF; cdr3_nt: TGTGCCAGTAGTACCCAGTTGTATGGCTACACCTTC; v_call: TRBV19; clone_size: NA; j_call: TRBJ1-2; d_call: NA
cdr3_aa: CASSYSPVATEAFF; cdr3_nt: TGTGCCAGCAGTTACTCCCCGGTAGCGACTGAAGCTTTCTTT; v_call: TRBV6-5; clone_size: NA; j_call: TRBJ1-1; d_call: NA
cdr3_aa: CASSMERQGLVAAFF; cdr3_nt: TGTGCCAGTAGTATGGAGAGGCAGGGGTTGGTTGCAGCTTTCTTT; v_call: TRBV19; clone_size: few; j_call: TRBJ1-1; d_call: NA
cdr3_aa: CAWTAGSYNSPLRF; cdr3_nt: TGTGCCTGGACGGCGGGGTCCTATAATTCACCCCTCCGCTTT; v_call: TRBV30; clone_size: NA; j_call: TRBJ1-6; d_call: NA
cdr3_aa: CASGVPGQGGTDTQYF; cdr3_nt: TGTGCCAGCGGTGTACCGGGACAGGGAGGCACAGATACGCAGTATTTT; v_call: TRBV6-1; clone_size: few; j_call: TRBJ2-3; d_call: TRBD1
cdr3_aa: CASSLTTDNEQFF; cdr3_nt: TGTGCCAGCAGCTTAACCACTGACAATGAGCAGTTCTTC; v_call: TRBV7-3; clone_size: NA; j_call: TRBJ2-1; d_call: NA
cdr3_aa: CASYAVGSAGGRDTQYF; cdr3_nt: TGTGCCAGCTACGCCGTAGGATCCGCGGGGGGGCGAGATACGCAGTATTTT; v_call: TRBV27; clone_size: NA; j_call: TRBJ2-3; d_call: TRBD2
cdr3_aa: CASSPGTSGSSYNEQFF; cdr3_nt: TGTGCCAGCTCACCAGGGACTAGCGGGAGCTCCTACAATGAGCAGTTCTTC; v_call: TRBV18; clone_size: NA; j_call: TRBJ2-1; d_call: TRBD2
cdr3_aa: CASSYNSQGEDTEAFF; cdr3_nt: TGCGCCAGCAGCTATAACTCACAGGGGGAGGACACTGAAGCTTTCTTT; v_call: TRBV5-1; clone_size: NA; j_call: TRBJ1-1; d_call: TRBD1
cdr3_aa: CASSPHASNEQFF; cdr3_nt: TGTGCCAGCAGCCCCCATGCTAGCAATGAGCAGTTCTTC; v_call: TRBV9; clone_size: NA; j_call: TRBJ2-1; d_call: NA
cdr3_aa: CASSLSGTGSYEQYF; cdr3_nt: TGTGCCAGCAGTTTAAGTGGGACAGGGTCCTACGAGCAGTACTTC; v_call: TRBV28; clone_size: NA; j_call: TRBJ2-7; d_call: TRBD1
cdr3_aa: CASSTSGGREKLFF; cdr3_nt: TGTGCCAGCAGTACCTCAGGGGGCAGGGAAAAACTGTTTTTT; v_call: TRBV6-5; clone_size: NA; j_call: TRBJ1-4; d_call: TRBD1
cdr3_aa: CSGAVGGGPGDTQYF; cdr3_nt: TGCAGCGGGGCCGTTGGGGGAGGGCCTGGAGATACGCAGTATTTT; v_call: TRBV29-1; clone_size: NA; j_call: TRBJ2-3; d_call: TRBD2
cdr3_aa: CASSQERGLLDEQFF; cdr3_nt: TGTGCCAGCAGCCAAGAAAGGGGACTACTCGATGAGCAGTTCTTC; v_call: TRBV4-2; clone_size: NA; j_call: TRBJ2-1; d_call: TRBD2
cdr3_aa: CATGEGRDYEQYF; cdr3_nt: TGTGCCACCGGAGAGGGCAGAGATTACGAGCAGTACTTC; v_call: TRBV27; clone_size: once; j_call: TRBJ2-7; d_call: NA
cdr3_aa: CASSQVTGDFYEQYF; cdr3_nt: TGTGCCAGCAGCCAAGTGACAGGGGATTTTTACGAGCAGTACTTC; v_call: TRBV4-2; clone_size: NA; j_call: TRBJ2-7; d_call: TRBD1
cdr3_aa: CASSPHSGQGIQQYF; cdr3_nt: TGTGCCAGCAGCCCTCACTCAGGACAGGGCATACAGCAGTACTTC; v_call: TRBV28; clone_size: NA; j_call: TRBJ2-7; d_call: TRBD1
cdr3_aa: CASSLWTGGITEAFF; cdr3_nt: TGTGCCAGCAGTTTGTGGACAGGGGGGATCACTGAAGCTTTCTTT; v_call: TRBV28; clone_size: few; j_call: TRBJ1-1; d_call: TRBD1
cdr3_aa: CASSNLAGGRNYGYTF; cdr3_nt: TGTGCCAGCAGTAACTTGGCGGGGGGTAGGAACTATGGCTACACCTTC; v_call: TRBV2; clone_size: NA; j_call: TRBJ1-2; d_call: NA
cdr3_aa: CASSQDRGAYQPQHF; cdr3_nt: TGCGCCAGCAGCCAAGATCGAGGAGCATATCAGCCCCAGCATTTT; v_call: TRBV4-1; clone_size: few; j_call: TRBJ1-5; d_call: NA
cdr3_aa: CASSLDYPGGGWDYEQYF; cdr3_nt: TGTGCCAGCAGCTTAGACTACCCCGGGGGGGGGTGGGACTACGAGCAGTACTTC; v_call: TRBV11-2; clone_size: NA; j_call: TRBJ2-7; d_call: TRBD2
cdr3_aa: CASSPGLVFSAYNEQFF; cdr3_nt: TGTGCCAGCAGTCCGGGACTAGTTTTTTCGGCCTACAATGAGCAGTTCTTC; v_call: TRBV4-2; clone_size: once; j_call: TRBJ2-1; d_call: TRBD2